The clone carrying this TCR beta chain was seen ten or more times. The target antigen is unknown. V dropped 5 bases and J dropped 2 bases, with 14 bases sitting between them. Germline assignment: CDR1 SEHNR and CDR2 FQNEAQ (reference sequence). The CDR3 extends over 15 amino acids. The sample is drawn from a study of breast tumors, draining lymph nodes, adjacent tissues. Study results and limitations: Luminal-like breast cancer showed significantly higher tumor–nontumor repertoire similarity than basal-like. Data fit most tumor T cells coming from lymph node, expanding in tumor. Tumors had less TCR diversity than lymph nodes, more than nontumor tissue.

TCRdb re-called the multiplex PCR reads through MiXCR, storing one row per CDR3 protein. The profile shows about 100,000 distinct CDR3 sequences, approximately 21% of them singletons. Samples came from axillary lymph nodes draining the breast cancer. The origin of this receptor is a female donor with breast cancer. Some clones in this sample may be carry-over from other donors' samples. This chain joins TRBV7-9 and TRBJ2-3, with D maybe TRBD1 (6 bases). The material sequenced was axillary lymph node tissue. CDR3 bases: TGTGCCAGCAGCGGGGGACATACTTCCACAGATACGCAGTATTTT. Translation gives CASSGGHTSTDTQYF.